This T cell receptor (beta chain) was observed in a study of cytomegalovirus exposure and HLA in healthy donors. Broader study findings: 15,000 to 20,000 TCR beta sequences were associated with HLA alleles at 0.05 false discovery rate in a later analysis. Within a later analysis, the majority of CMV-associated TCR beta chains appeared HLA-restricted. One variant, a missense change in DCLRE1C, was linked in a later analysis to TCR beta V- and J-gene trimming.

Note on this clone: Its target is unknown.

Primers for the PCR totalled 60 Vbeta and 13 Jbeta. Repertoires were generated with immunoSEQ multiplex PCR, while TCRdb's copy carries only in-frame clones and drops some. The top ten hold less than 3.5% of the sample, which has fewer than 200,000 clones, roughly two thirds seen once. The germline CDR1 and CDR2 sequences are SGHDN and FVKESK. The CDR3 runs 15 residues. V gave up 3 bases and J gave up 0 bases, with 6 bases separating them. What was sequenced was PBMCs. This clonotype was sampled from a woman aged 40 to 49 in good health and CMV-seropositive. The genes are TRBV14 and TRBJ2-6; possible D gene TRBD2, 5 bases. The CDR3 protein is CASSQGSSGANVLTF. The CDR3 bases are TGTGCCAGCAGCCAGGGGAGCTCTGGGGCCAACGTCCTGACTTTC.